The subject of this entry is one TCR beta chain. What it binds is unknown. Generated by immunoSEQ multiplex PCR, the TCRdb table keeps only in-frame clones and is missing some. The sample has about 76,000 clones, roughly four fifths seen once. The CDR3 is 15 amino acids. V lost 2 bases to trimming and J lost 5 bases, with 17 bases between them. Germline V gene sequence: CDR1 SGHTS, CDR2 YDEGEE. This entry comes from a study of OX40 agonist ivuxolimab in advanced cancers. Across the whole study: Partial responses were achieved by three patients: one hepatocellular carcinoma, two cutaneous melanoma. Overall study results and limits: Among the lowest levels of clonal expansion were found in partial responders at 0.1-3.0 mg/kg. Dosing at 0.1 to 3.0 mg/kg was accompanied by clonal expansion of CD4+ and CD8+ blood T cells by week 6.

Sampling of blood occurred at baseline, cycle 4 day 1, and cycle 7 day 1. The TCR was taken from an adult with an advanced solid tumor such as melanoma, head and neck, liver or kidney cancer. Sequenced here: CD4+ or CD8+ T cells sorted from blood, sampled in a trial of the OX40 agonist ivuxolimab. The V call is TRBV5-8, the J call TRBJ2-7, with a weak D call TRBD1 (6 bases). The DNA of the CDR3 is TGTGCCAGCAGCTTCCTGGGGCAGGGGAAGAACGAGCAGTACTTC. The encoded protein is CASSFLGQGKNEQYF. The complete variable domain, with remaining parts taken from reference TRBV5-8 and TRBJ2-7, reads EAGVTQSPTHLIKTRGQQATLRCSPISGHTSVYWYQQALGLGLQFLLWYDEGEERNRGNFPPRFSGRQFPNYSSELNVNALELEDSALYLCASSFLGQGKNEQYFGPGTRLTVT.